Described below is a single T cell receptor (beta chain) sequence and its context. The participants were between roughly 18 and 100 years old and came from 24 US areas. TCRdb's copy holds only in-frame clones and misses some; the assay was immunoSEQ multiplex PCR. The repertoire holds about 400,000 clones, 89% seen once, with 1.7% in the top ten. These data originate in a study of blood T cell repertoires in COVID-19. Study-wide background: PBMCs, B-cell-depleted T cells, or T cells were the source of the cDNA or gDNA that made up the material.

Trimming left V 4 bases short and J 11 bases short, with 11 bases between. Germline CDR1 reads KGHSH; CDR2 reads LQKENI. This CDR3 region has 11 residues. The sample taken for sequencing was PBMCs or T cells enriched from blood (not recorded which). The source is a woman aged 30 to 39 who had recovered from COVID-19. V usage is TRBV18 and J usage is TRBJ1-2; no clear D gene. CDR3: CASSQSALYTF. For the CDR3, the DNA is TGTGCCAGCTCACAAAGCGCACTTTACACCTTC.